These T cell receptor beta chains were read from a single sample in a study of T cells in Graves' hyperthyroidism and ophthalmopathy. One entry per CDR3 protein, called by TCRdb with MiXCR from the multiplex PCR reads. Of some 770,000 distinct CDR3 sequences detected, less than 20% appear once; the ten largest clones hold approximately 8.4%. The sample taken for sequencing was blood. These receptor sequences come from a man younger than 35 with Graves' hyperthyroidism. Each CDR3 is given with its conserved first and last residue. The D gene is left open where the match is weak. Expanded clones are given a class, and other clones once, few, many or no size at all.

J	length	size	V	D	DNA	CDR3
TRBJ2-5	13	many	TRBV28	.	TGTGCCAGCTGGTCTAGCCTCCAAGAGACCCAGTACTTC	CASWSSLQETQYF
TRBJ1-2	14	.	TRBV7-2	.	TGTGCCAGCAGCCCCGGACCAGGGGATCAGGGCTACACCTTC	CASSPGPGDQGYTF
TRBJ2-3	14	few	TRBV5-1	.	TGCGCCAGCAGCTTCCGTGTCAGCACAGATACGCAGTATTTT	CASSFRVSTDTQYF
TRBJ2-1	14	many	TRBV3-1	TRBD2	TGTGCCAGCAGCTGGACTAGCGGGAGTCATGAGCAGTTCTTC	CASSWTSGSHEQFF
TRBJ2-5	15	few	TRBV20-1	TRBD1	TGCAGTGCTAGACCCGGGACAGGGAGCCAAGAGACCCAGTACTTC	CSARPGTGSQETQYF
TRBJ2-2	18	.	TRBV3-1	TRBD2	TGTGCCAGCAGCCAAGAGAAGCGGGAGGGCCCCGGCACCGGGGAGCTGTTTTTT	CASSQEKREGPGTGELFF
TRBJ2-1	20	.	TRBV9	TRBD2	TGTGCCAGCAGCGGATGGACTAGCGGGAGGGCCCACAGCTCCTACAATGAGCAGTTCTTC	CASSGWTSGRAHSSYNEQFF
TRBJ1-3	14	.	TRBV7-9	TRBD1	TGTGCCAGCAGCGAGGGACAGGTTGGAAACACCATATATTTT	CASSEGQVGNTIYF
TRBJ2-7	18	.	TRBV10-1	TRBD1	TGCGCCAGCGGACCATGGGGACAGGGCCCCTTGGAAGGCTACGAGCAGTACTTC	CASGPWGQGPLEGYEQYF
TRBJ2-7	14	few	TRBV15	TRBD2	TGTGCCACTTCTTCTAGCGGGAGCTACTACGAGCAGTACTTC	CATSSSGSYYEQYF
TRBJ2-5	12	few	TRBV28	.	TGTGCCAGCACCGGGCCCAGGGGGACCCAGTACTTC	CASTGPRGTQYF
TRBJ2-1	13	few	TRBV10-3	TRBD2	TGTGCCATCAGTGAGGCGGGGGGGAATGAGCAGTTCTTC	CAISEAGGNEQFF
TRBJ2-7	15	few	TRBV20-1	.	TGCAGTGCCCCTGAGCGGGCGGAGAACTACTACGAGCAGTACTTC	CSAPERAENYYEQYF
TRBJ2-1	17	.	TRBV6-2/TRBV6-3	TRBD1	TGTGCCAGCAGTGCCCCCGGGACAGGGGTCTCCTACAATGAGCAGTTCTTC	CASSAPGTGVSYNEQFF
TRBJ2-7	14	few	TRBV20-1	.	TGCAGTGCTAGTCAACCGCAGGCCCTTAGAGAGCAGTACTTC	CSASQPQALREQYF
TRBJ2-5	16	many	TRBV28	TRBD2	TGTGCCAGCAGTTTTGAGACTAGCGGGAGGGAAGAGACCCAGTACTTC	CASSFETSGREETQYF
TRBJ2-3	15	many	TRBV28	TRBD2	TGTGCCAGCAGTTTATCGACTAGCGGTGGAGATACGCAGTATTTT	CASSLSTSGGDTQYF
TRBJ2-1	13	.	TRBV12-3/TRBV12-4	TRBD2	TGTGCTTCGAGCGGGAGGTGCTACAATGAGCAGTTCTTC	CASSGRCYNEQFF
TRBJ1-6	19	.	TRBV6-1	TRBD1	TGTGCCAGCAGCCACTTGCCGGGACAGGGGGGCTCCTATAATTCACCCCTCCACTTT	CASSHLPGQGGSYNSPLHF
TRBJ2-3	11	many	TRBV7-9	.	TGTGCCAGCAGCGCTCGAGCGGTGCAGTATTTT	CASSARAVQYF
TRBJ2-7	16	few	TRBV30	TRBD2	TGTGCCTGGAGTCGGGGGGGGGCCCTTGGATCCTACGAGCAGTACTTC	CAWSRGGALGSYEQYF
TRBJ2-2	14	few	TRBV12-3/TRBV12-4	.	TGTGCCAGCCTGTCGCTAGGTTACACCGGGGAGCTGTTTTTT	CASLSLGYTGELFF
TRBJ1-1	14	many	TRBV6-1	TRBD1	TGTGCCAGCCAGGGGGCCCCCCTGAACACTGAAGCTTTCTTT	CASQGAPLNTEAFF
TRBJ2-7	14	many	TRBV27	.	TGTGCCAGTTGGCAGGGCAGAGGGTCCTACGAGCAGTACTTC	CASWQGRGSYEQYF
TRBJ2-5	11	few	TRBV12-5	.	TGTGCTAGTGGTTCCGAAGGGGCCCAGTACTTC	CASGSEGAQYF
TRBJ2-4	14	many	TRBV12-3/TRBV12-4	TRBD2	TGTGCCGGAGGGACTAGCGGGAGGTCAAACATTCAGTACTTC	CAGGTSGRSNIQYF
TRBJ2-1	16	few	TRBV12-3/TRBV12-4	.	TGTGCCAGCAGCTGGGACGGGAGCCGCTCCTACAATGAGCAGTTCTTC	CASSWDGSRSYNEQFF
TRBJ2-2	16	many	TRBV2	TRBD1	TGTGCCAGCAGCGACCCGGGACAGGGAGGCACCGGGGAGCTGTTTTTT	CASSDPGQGGTGELFF
TRBJ2-7	14	many	TRBV28	TRBD1	TGTGCCAGCAGCAACAGGGGCTCCATCTACGAGCAGTACTTC	CASSNRGSIYEQYF
TRBJ1-1	16	many	TRBV11-2	TRBD1	TGTGCCAGCAGCCCCCGGGACAGGACAATGAACACTGAAGCTTTCTTT	CASSPRDRTMNTEAFF
TRBJ2-7	16	.	TRBV6-1	TRBD2	TGTGCCAGTAGACGTTGGGTAGCGGGAGGGGGCTACGAGCAGTACTTC	CASRRWVAGGGYEQYF
TRBJ2-1	14	many	TRBV11-1	TRBD2	TGTGCCAGCAGTTTAGGACTAGTGGGCAATGAGCAGTTCTTC	CASSLGLVGNEQFF
TRBJ2-5	16	many	TRBV11-2	TRBD2	TGTGCCAGCAGCCCCGGACTAGCGGTGATCCAAGAGACCCAGTACTTC	CASSPGLAVIQETQYF
TRBJ1-5	13	.	TRBV13	.	TGTGCCAGCAGCTTTTCGGAGCAACAGCCCCAGCATTTT	CASSFSEQQPQHF
TRBJ2-1	13	many	TRBV12-3/TRBV12-4	.	TGTGCCAGCAGTCCGGATGACAGTAATGAGCAGTTCTTC	CASSPDDSNEQFF
TRBJ1-2	13	many	TRBV2	TRBD1	TGTGCCAGCTTACCGGGACAGGGCTATGGCTACACCTTC	CASLPGQGYGYTF
TRBJ2-3	12	.	TRBV12-5	.	TGTGCTAGTCAGGATAGCACAGATACGCAGTATTTT	CASQDSTDTQYF
TRBJ2-3	12	.	TRBV7-9	.	TGTGCCAGCAGCTCCGATTGGAATACGCAGTATTTT	CASSSDWNTQYF
TRBJ2-1	15	.	TRBV12-3/TRBV12-4	.	TGTGCCAGCAGTTTAACGGTAGCCTCCTACAATGAGCAGTTCTTC	CASSLTVASYNEQFF
TRBJ1-4	16	many	TRBV18	TRBD1	TGTGCCAGCTCCACCTCTCCATGGACAGGGTCTGGAAAACTGTTTTTT	CASSTSPWTGSGKLFF
TRBJ2-7	15	.	TRBV7-9	TRBD1	TGTGCCAGCAGCTCGACAGGGGCGTCCTCCTACGAGCAGTACTTC	CASSSTGASSYEQYF